This note documents a single T cell receptor beta chain sequence. Its antigen is not yet known. No base qualities exist here, and no much larger clone lies one base off it. The library came from the immunoSEQ multiplex PCR assay. TCR beta CDR3 sequencing was performed on DNA from the cultured, isolated CD4+ T cells. In the original analysis: Non-productive TCR sequences were discarded, and reads were trimmed to the CDR3 region, with only CDR3s of 7 or more amino acids retained. Antigen-specific clonotypes were identified with the MANAFEST web app by comparing expansion in peptide wells against reference cultures. For clones to be considered positive, expansion at FDR<0.05 versus reference and all other wells, an odds ratio above 5, and a frequency above 0.1% in two replicate wells were required. A clonotype was called cross-reactive if it was significantly expanded both in SARS-CoV-2 spike wells and in at least one common cold coronavirus spike condition. Using the stringdist R package, CDR3 similarity was measured by Levenshtein distance, and unrooted trees were constructed with ape in R 3.6.1. Imported from immuneACCESS, the table was reduced by TCRdb to in-frame sequences with V and J called. These copies leave out some clones; in studies compared against another copy, an unresolved V gene accounts for under half, and the cause of the remainder is not known. V and J calls and clone size are copied from that table; D and trimming were computed from the DNA. Counted in this sample were around 79,000 clones; 74% of them appeared once. Of the sample, about 1.7% falls within the top ten clones.

The entry originates in a study of vaccination effects on CD4 cells after COVID-19 (dated by TCRdb to between 2021 and 2024). Regarding the study in general: Participants received two doses of either the BNT162b2 or the mRNA-1273 mRNA SARS-CoV-2 vaccine. A total of 10 COVID-19 convalescent patients and a handful of SARS-CoV-2-naive healthy vaccine recipients were included in the full study. Cultures from other donors in the study were sequenced with the Oncomine TCR Beta short-read assay on an Illumina iSeq 100. In both COVID-19 convalescent patients and infection-naive vaccine recipients, the study compared SARS-CoV-2 spike-specific CD4+ TCR repertoires from before mRNA vaccination with those from after it.

The ViraFEST assay stimulated PBMC with viral peptide pools and then used TCR sequencing to identify antigen-specific CD4+ T cell clonotypes by expansion. After about 10 days of culture, CD4+ T cells were isolated with the EasySep CD4+ T cell isolation kit. None of the healthy vaccine recipients had a prior SARS-CoV-2 infection, which was confirmed by nucleocapsid antibody tests that came back negative both before and after vaccination. Each well held fewer than 2.5 million PBMC cultured in IMDM containing approximately 5.3% human AB serum, approximately 10 IU/ml IL-2 and gentamicin, along with approximately 10 ug/ml peptides. On days 3 and 7, half of the culture medium was replaced with fresh IL-2-containing medium. Unless noted otherwise, every peptide stimulation condition was cultured in triplicate wells. PBMC were separated from whole blood using Ficoll-Paque Plus gradient centrifugation and were then either cryopreserved at -140C or used fresh. The overlapping peptide pools covered the spike proteins of SARS-CoV-2 as well as those of the common cold coronaviruses HCoV-NL63, HCoV-OC43 and HCoV-229E. The QIAamp micro DNA kit was used to extract genomic DNA from the cultured CD4+ T cells.

Measured from the cysteine to the phenylalanine, the CDR3 is 17 residues long. The entry retains the CDR3 DNA only, 51 bases that are in frame from base 1. V is pruned by 1 base and J by 2 bases, leaving 7 bases of the junction without a gene match. CDR1 and CDR2 were assigned from the germline V gene as SGHRS and YFSETQ. The investigation overall reported the following: Among healthy vaccine recipients, nearly all vaccine-induced clones were SARS-CoV-2 mono-reactive, and just 1 of 255 was cross-reactive with common cold coronaviruses. Both infection-induced and vaccine-induced clones contracted markedly at late post-vaccination timepoints, which is consistent with waning T cell responses. The study was limited by a small number of convalescent patients, and early post-infection timepoints were lacking.

The receptor's source is a human donor who received a COVID-19 vaccine. The sequencing here drew on CD4+ T cells from PBMCs cultured with HCoV-229E spike peptides, taken before COVID-19 vaccination. Taken with the paper, the label for cell subset or site translates to: HCoV-229E spike overlapping peptide pool stimulation. The chain uses TRBV5-1 and TRBJ2-3; 10 nucleotides in the junction match TRBD1. Read as DNA, the sequence is TGCGCCAGCAGCTTGCTCGGACAGGGGGTTATCACAGATACGCAGTATTTT. This gives the protein CASSLLGQGVITDTQYF.